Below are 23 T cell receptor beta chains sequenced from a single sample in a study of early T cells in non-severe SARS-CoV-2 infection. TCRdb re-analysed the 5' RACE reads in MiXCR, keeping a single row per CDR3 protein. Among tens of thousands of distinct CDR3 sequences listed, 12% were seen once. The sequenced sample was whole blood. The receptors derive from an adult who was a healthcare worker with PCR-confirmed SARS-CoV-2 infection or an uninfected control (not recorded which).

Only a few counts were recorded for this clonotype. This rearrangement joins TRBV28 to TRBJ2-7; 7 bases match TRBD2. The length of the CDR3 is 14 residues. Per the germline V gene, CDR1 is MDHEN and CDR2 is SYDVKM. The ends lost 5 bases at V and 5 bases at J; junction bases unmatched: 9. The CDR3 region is CASSPGEGGDEQYF. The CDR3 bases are TGTGCCAGCAGTCCCGGGGAGGGAGGCGACGAGCAGTACTTC.

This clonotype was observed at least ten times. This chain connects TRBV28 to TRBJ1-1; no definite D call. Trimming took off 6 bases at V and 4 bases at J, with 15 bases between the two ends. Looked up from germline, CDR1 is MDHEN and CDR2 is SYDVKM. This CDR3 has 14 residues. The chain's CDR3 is CASRRGFAGTEAFF. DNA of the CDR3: TGTGCCAGCAGACGCGGATTTGCGGGCACTGAAGCTTTCTTT.

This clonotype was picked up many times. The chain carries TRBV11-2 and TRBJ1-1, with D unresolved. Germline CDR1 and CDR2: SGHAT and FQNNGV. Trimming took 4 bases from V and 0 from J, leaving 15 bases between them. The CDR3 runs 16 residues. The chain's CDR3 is CASSYPSGTVNTEAFF. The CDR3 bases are TGTGCCAGCAGCTACCCCTCCGGTACAGTGAACACTGAAGCTTTCTTT.

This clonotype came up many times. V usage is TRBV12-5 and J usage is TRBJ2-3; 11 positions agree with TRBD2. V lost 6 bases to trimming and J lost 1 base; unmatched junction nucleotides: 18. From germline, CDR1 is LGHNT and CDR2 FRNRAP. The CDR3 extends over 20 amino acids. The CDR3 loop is CASGLNSGGALTGGTDTQYF. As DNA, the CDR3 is TGTGCTAGTGGCCTAAATAGCGGGGGGGCCTTAACCGGTGGCACAGATACGCAGTATTTT.

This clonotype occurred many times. The CDR3 region is CASSSGTGEVNEQFF. The CDR3 nucleotides read TGTGCCAGCAGTAGCGGGACAGGGGAGGTAAATGAGCAGTTCTTC. The chain has TRBV6-2 or TRBV6-3 and TRBJ2-1; TRBD1 agrees at 10 bases. CDR1 and CDR2 from the germline V gene are MNHEY and SVGEGT. V lost 5 bases and J lost 7; bases outside the gene matches: 8. The CDR3 totals 15 residues.

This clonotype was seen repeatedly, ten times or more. The CDR3 sequence: CASRSGGAGETQYF. DNA for the CDR3: TGTGCCAGCAGGAGCGGGGGGGCCGGGGAGACCCAGTACTTC. The rearrangement links TRBV7-2 to TRBJ2-5; 10 nucleotides agree with TRBD2. The germline V gene encodes CDR1 SGHTA and CDR2 FQGNSA. The J segment lost 5 bases and the V segment lost 6 bases, leaving 6 bases of the junction unmatched. This CDR3 is 14 amino acids long.

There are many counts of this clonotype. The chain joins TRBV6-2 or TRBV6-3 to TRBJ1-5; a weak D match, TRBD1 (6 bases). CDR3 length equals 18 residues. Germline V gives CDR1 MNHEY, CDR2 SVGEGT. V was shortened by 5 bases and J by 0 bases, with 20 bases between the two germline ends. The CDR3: CASSPARDIYHSNQPQHF. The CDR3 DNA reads TGTGCCAGCAGTCCCGCCCGGGACATCTACCATAGCAATCAGCCCCAGCATTTT.

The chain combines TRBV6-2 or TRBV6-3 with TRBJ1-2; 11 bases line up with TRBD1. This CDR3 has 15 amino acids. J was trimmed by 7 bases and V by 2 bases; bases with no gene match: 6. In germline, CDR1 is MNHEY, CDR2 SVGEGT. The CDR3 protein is CASSYPRTGGLGYTF. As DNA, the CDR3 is TGTGCCAGCAGTTACCCCCGGACAGGGGGCCTTGGCTACACCTTC.

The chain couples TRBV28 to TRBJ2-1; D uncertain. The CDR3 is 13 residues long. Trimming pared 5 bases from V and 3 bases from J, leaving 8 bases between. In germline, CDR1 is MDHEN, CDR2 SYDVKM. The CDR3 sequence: CASSPRDYNEQFF. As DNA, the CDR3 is TGTGCCAGCAGTCCCCGTGACTACAATGAGCAGTTCTTC.

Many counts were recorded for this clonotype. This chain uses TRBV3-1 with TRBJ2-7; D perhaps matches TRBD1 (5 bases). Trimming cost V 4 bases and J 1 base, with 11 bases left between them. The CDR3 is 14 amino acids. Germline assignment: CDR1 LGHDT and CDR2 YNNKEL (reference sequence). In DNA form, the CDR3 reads TGTGCCAGCAGCCTTCGACAGAAGTCCTACGAGCAGTACTTC. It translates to CASSLRQKSYEQYF.

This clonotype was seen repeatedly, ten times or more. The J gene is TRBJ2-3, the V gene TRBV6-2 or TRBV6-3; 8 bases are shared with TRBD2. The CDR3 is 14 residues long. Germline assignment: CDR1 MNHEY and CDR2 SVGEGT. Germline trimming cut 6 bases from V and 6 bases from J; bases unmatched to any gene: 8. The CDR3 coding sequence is TGTGCCAGCAGAGGACTAGCAGGTGCCGATACGCAGTATTTT. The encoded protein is CASRGLAGADTQYF.

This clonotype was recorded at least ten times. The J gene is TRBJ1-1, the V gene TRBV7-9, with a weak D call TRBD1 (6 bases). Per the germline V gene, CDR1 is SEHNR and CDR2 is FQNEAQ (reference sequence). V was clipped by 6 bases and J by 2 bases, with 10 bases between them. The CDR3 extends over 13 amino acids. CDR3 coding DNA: TGTGCCAGCAGTCAACAGGGAAACACTGAAGCTTTCTTT. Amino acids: CASSQQGNTEAFF.

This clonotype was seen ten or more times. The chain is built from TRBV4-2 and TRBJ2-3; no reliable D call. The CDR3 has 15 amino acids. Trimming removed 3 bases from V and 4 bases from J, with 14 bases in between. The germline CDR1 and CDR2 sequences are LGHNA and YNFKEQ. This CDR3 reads CASSHRNDRADTQYF. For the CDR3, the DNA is TGTGCCAGCAGCCACCGTAACGATCGAGCAGATACGCAGTATTTT.

The CDR3 is CSAWVLSYGYTF. CDR3 DNA sequence: TGCAGCGCCTGGGTCCTATCCTATGGCTACACCTTC. The V gene is TRBV29-1, the J gene TRBJ1-2; D not resolved. V was cut by 7 bases and J by 4 bases, with 13 bases left in between. Germline CDR1 is SQVTM and CDR2 is ANQGSEA. CDR3 length: 12 residues.

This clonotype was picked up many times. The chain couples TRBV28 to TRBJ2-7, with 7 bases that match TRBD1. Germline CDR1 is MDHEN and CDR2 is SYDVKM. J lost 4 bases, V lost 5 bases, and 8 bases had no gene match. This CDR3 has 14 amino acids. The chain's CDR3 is CASSLLGTDYEQYF. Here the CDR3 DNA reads TGTGCCAGCAGTCTCCTAGGGACAGATTACGAGCAGTACTTC.

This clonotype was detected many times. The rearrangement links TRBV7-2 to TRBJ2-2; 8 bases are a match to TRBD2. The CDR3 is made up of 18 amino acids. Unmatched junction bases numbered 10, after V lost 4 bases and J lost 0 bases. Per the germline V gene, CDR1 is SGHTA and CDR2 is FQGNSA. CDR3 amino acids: CASSSVIPGLANTGELFF. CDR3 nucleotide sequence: TGTGCCAGCAGCTCCGTAATTCCGGGACTAGCGAACACCGGGGAGCTGTTTTTT.

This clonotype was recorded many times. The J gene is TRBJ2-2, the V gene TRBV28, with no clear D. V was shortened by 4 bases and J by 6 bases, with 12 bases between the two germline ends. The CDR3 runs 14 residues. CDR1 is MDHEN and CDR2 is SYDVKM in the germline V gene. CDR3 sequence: CASSYGLGSGELFF. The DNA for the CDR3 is TGTGCCAGCAGTTACGGGCTAGGTTCCGGGGAGCTGTTTTTT.

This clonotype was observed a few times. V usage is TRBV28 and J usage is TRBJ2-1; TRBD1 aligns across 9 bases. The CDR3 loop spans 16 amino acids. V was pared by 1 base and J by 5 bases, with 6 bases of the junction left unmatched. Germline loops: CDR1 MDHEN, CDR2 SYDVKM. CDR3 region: CASSLLQGAFNNEQFF. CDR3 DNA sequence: TGTGCCAGCAGTTTATTACAGGGGGCGTTTAACAATGAGCAGTTCTTC. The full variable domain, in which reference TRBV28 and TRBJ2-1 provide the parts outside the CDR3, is DVKVTQSSRYLVKRTGEKVFLECVQDMDHENMFWYRQDPGLGLRLIYFSYDVKMKEKGDIPEGYSVSREKKERFSLILESASTNQTSMYLCASSLLQGAFNNEQFFGPGTRLTVL.

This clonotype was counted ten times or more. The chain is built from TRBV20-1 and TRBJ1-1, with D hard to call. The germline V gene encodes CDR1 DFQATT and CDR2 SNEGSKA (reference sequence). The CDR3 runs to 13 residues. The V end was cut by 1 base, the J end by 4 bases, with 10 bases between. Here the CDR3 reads CSARGLGGTEAFF. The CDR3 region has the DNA TGCAGTGCTAGAGGCCTCGGCGGCACTGAAGCTTTCTTT.

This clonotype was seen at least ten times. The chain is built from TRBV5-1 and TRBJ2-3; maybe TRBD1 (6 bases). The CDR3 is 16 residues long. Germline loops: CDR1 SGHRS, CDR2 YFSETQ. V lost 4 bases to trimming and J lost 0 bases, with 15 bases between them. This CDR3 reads CASSRTGQTSTDTQYF. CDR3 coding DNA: TGCGCCAGCAGCAGAACAGGGCAAACTAGCACAGATACGCAGTATTTT.

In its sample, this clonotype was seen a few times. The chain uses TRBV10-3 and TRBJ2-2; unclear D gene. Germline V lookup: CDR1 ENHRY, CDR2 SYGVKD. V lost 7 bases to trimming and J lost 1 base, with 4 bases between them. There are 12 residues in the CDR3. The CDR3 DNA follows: TGTGCCATCACGGGGAACACCGGGGAGCTGTTTTTT. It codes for CAITGNTGELFF.

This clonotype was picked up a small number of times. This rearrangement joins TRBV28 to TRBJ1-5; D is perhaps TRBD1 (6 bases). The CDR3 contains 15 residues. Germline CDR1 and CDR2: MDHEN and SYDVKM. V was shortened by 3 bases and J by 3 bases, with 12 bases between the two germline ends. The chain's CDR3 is CASSLGGLNNQPQHF. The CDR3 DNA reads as TGTGCCAGCAGTTTGGGGGGGCTTAACAATCAGCCCCAGCATTTT.

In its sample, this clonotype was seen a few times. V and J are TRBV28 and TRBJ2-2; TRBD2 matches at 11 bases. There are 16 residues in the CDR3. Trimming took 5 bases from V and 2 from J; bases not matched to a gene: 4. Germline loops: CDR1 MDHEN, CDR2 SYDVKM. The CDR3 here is CASSRRLAGNTGELFF. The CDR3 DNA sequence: TGTGCCAGCAGTCGTCGACTAGCGGGAAACACCGGGGAGCTGTTTTTT.